The present entry profiles one TCR beta chain with its context. The record originates from a study of blood T cell repertoires in COVID-19. Study information: The study drew acute and convalescent COVID-19 samples from the United States, Italy and Spain.

This CDR3 is 15 amino acids long. The V gene's germline CDR1 is MNHNY and CDR2 SVGAGI (reference sequence). V gave up 1 base and J gave up 3 bases, with 12 bases separating them. Profiling relied on immunoSEQ multiplex PCR, and the TCRdb table lists in-frame clones only, not all of them. This sample yields about 69,000 clones, of which nearly 90% are seen a single time; more than 4.5% belongs to the top ten. This clonotype was sampled from a man aged 50-59 years with acute or convalescent COVID-19. The chain combines TRBV6-6 with TRBJ1-2, with D unclear. Sequencing was carried out using peripheral blood. CDR3 in DNA: TGTGCCAGCAGTTACTTCGGGAATCGAGACTATGGCTACACCTTC. It codes for CASSYFGNRDYGYTF.